This T cell receptor beta chain was observed in a study of blood T cell repertoires in COVID-19. Looking at the study overall: COVID-19 samples, acute and convalescent, were from the United States, Italy and Spain. T cells, B-cell-depleted T cells, or PBMCs supplied cDNA or gDNA.

Trimming removed 5 bases at V and 2 bases at J, with 10 bases between. CDR1 SGHTA and CDR2 FQGTGA come from the germline V gene. This CDR3 is built from 13 residues. Participants reported their clinical history, and cohort assignment relied on those reports. The data were produced by immunoSEQ multiplex PCR, yet TCRdb's version contains in-frame clones alone and is incomplete. The repertoire includes around 220,000 clones, around 84% of them detected once, and 6.5% to 9% sits in the top ten. V usage is TRBV7-3 and J usage is TRBJ2-7; D call uncertain. What was sequenced was PBMCs or T cells enriched from blood (not recorded which). The receptor was isolated from a woman in her 40s with acute COVID-19. The CDR3: CASSPGTPYEQYF. CDR3 bases: TGTGCCAGCAGCCCGGGTACACCCTACGAGCAGTACTTC.